Sequencing of this TCR beta chain was carried out in a study of T cell clonotyping in hematopoietic cell transplantation. The data were produced by immunoSEQ multiplex PCR, yet TCRdb's version contains in-frame clones alone and is incomplete. The sample has some 28,000 clones; 82% are singletons. Specified time point: recipient sample about 28 days before transplant, after cytoreduction. Recipient blood drawn about 28 days pretransplant and days 30, 100, 180 after. The clonotype comes from a man aged 40-49 years with acute myeloid leukemia. Some clones in this sample may be carry-over from other donors' samples. Sample: peripheral blood mononuclear cells, taken before stem cell transplant.

CDR3 nucleotides: TGCGCCAGCAGCCTGAATCCGGGGAAAGGGGTCACAGATACGCAGTATTTT. This gives the protein CASSLNPGKGVTDTQYF. This rearrangement joins TRBV4-3 to TRBJ2-3; TRBD1 or TRBD2 may be the D gene (5 bases each). This CDR3 is built from 17 residues. Germline CDR1 and CDR2: LGHNA and YSLEER. V lost 4 bases and J lost 2, with 19 bases in between.